These 21 T cell receptor beta chains share one sample of origin, sequenced in a study of cytomegalovirus exposure and HLA in healthy donors. The PCR contained 60 Vbeta and 13 Jbeta primers. TCRdb's table, derived via immunoSEQ multiplex PCR, lists solely in-frame clones and lacks some. Of more than 100,000 clones in the sample, 60% to 85% are singletons; the top ten hold 2.5% to 3.5%. Material: PBMCs. The receptors were sampled from a woman aged 40 to 50 in good health and CMV-seropositive.

The chain has TRBV7-9 and TRBJ2-1, with 7 nucleotides matching TRBD1. Trimming took 5 bases from V and 6 from J; bases not matched to a gene: 10. The CDR3 has 15 residues. Germline V gene lookup returns CDR1 SEHNR and CDR2 FQNEAQ (reference sequence). CDR3 amino acids: CASSPRRGQPNEQFF. CDR3 DNA sequence: TGTGCCAGCAGCCCCCGCCGGGGACAGCCCAATGAGCAGTTCTTC.

The J gene is TRBJ2-7, the V gene TRBV6-6; tentative D call: TRBD1 (6 bases). The length of the CDR3 is 15 residues. Germline V gene sequence: CDR1 MNHNY, CDR2 SVGAGI (reference sequence). V dropped 7 bases and J dropped 4 bases, with 20 bases sitting between them. CDR3 region: CASTHLGARVYEQYF. In nucleotides, the CDR3 is TGTGCCAGCACCCACCTGGGGGCCCGGGTGTACGAGCAGTACTTC.

The chain carries TRBV27 and TRBJ1-6, with TRBD1 as a possible D gene (6 bases). V was trimmed by 2 bases and J by 6 bases, leaving 17 bases between them. The CDR3 is 17 residues long. From germline, CDR1 is MNHEY and CDR2 SMNVEV (reference sequence). The CDR3 protein is CASSLISRGAGNSPLHF. The CDR3 DNA reads TGTGCCAGCAGTTTAATCTCTCGGGGGGCGGGTAATTCACCCCTCCACTTT.

The chain joins TRBV7-9 to TRBJ1-4, with a tentative D call TRBD1 (6 bases). The CDR3 contains 19 residues. V was trimmed by 4 bases and J by 7 bases, leaving 28 bases between them. Germline V CDR1 and CDR2: SEHNR, FQNEAQ (reference sequence). Here the CDR3 reads CASSSGQNRATQLGEKLFF. The CDR3 nucleotides are TGTGCCAGCAGCTCCGGACAGAACCGGGCCACCCAACTAGGTGAAAAACTGTTTTTT.

V usage is TRBV19 and J usage is TRBJ2-2; 12 bases match TRBD2. The CDR3 has 16 residues. V shed 6 bases and J 4 bases; nucleotides not matched to a gene: 6. The germline V gene has CDR1 LNHDA and CDR2 SQIVND (reference sequence). CDR3 sequence reads: CASSTTSGGLTGELFF. CDR3 bases: TGTGCCAGTAGCACGACTAGCGGGGGACTCACCGGGGAGCTGTTTTTT.

This clone was seen only once. J is TRBJ1-6 and V is TRBV7-6; D is perhaps TRBD1 (6 bases). From germline, CDR1 is SGHVS and CDR2 FNYEAQ. V lost 0 bases to trimming and J lost 0 bases, with 12 bases between them. There are 18 residues in the CDR3. The CDR3: CASSLAARGSSYNSPLHF. As DNA, the CDR3 is TGTGCCAGCAGCTTAGCGGCCAGGGGCTCCTCCTATAATTCACCCCTCCACTTT.

The V gene is TRBV18, the J gene TRBJ1-3, with unresolved D. The CDR3 contains 15 residues. V dropped 0 bases and J dropped 4 bases, with 10 bases sitting between them. The germline V gene encodes CDR1 KGHSH and CDR2 LQKENI. The CDR3 sequence: CASSPPATTGNTIYF. In DNA form, the CDR3 reads TGTGCCAGCTCACCACCGGCCACTACGGGAAACACCATATATTTT. Combining the CDR3 with reference TRBV18 and TRBJ1-3 gives the whole variable domain NAGVMQNPRHLVRRRGQEARLRCSPMKGHSHVYWYRQLPEEGLKFMVYLQKENIIDESGMPKERFSAEFPKEGPSILRIQQVVRGDSAAYFCASSPPATTGNTIYFGEGSWLTVV.

The chain joins TRBV6-5 to TRBJ2-6, with D perhaps TRBD2 (6 bases). CDR1 and CDR2 from the germline V gene are MNHEY and SVGAGI. Trimming took off 6 bases at V and 4 bases at J, with 13 bases between the two ends. CDR3 size: 15 residues. The CDR3 DNA reads as TGTGCCAGCAGCGACGGAGGGACCGGGGCCAACGTCCTGACTTTC. The encoded protein is CASSDGGTGANVLTF.

Here the CDR3 reads CASSPQGLEEQYF. CDR3 DNA: TGTGCCAGCAGTCCACAGGGTCTAGAGGAGCAGTACTTC. The V call is TRBV6-6, the J call TRBJ2-7; possibly TRBD1 for D (6 bases). CDR1 MNHNY and CDR2 SVGAGI come from the germline V gene (reference sequence). Between the trimmed V and J ends, which lost 5 bases and 7 bases, there was a span of 15 bases. This CDR3 is built from 13 residues.

The J gene is TRBJ2-2, the V gene TRBV4-1, with TRBD2 matching 7 bases. J lost 2 bases, V lost 1 base, and 10 bases had no gene match. The CDR3 contains 18 residues. Germline assignment: CDR1 MGHRA and CDR2 YSYEKL. CDR3 region: CASSQGVRGGVNTGELFF. The CDR3 nucleotides read TGCGCCAGCAGCCAAGGGGTCCGGGGAGGGGTTAACACCGGGGAGCTGTTTTTT.

The rearrangement uses TRBV5-4 and TRBJ1-6, with a weak D call TRBD1 (5 bases). Germline V CDR1 and CDR2: SGHNT, YYREEE (reference sequence). Trimming removed 0 bases from V and 3 bases from J, with 10 bases in between. The CDR3 is 16 amino acids. The CDR3 spells CASSLAGASYNSPLHF. For the CDR3, the DNA is TGTGCCAGCAGCTTGGCTGGGGCCAGCTATAATTCACCCCTCCACTTT.

The rearrangement joins TRBV6-1 to TRBJ2-5; 12 nucleotides match TRBD2. The J call may be in error: the DNA end matches TRBJ2-7 better. The CDR3 is 14 amino acids. CDR1 MNHNS and CDR2 SASEGT come from the germline V gene. The CDR3 reads CASRVLAGGPEQYF. CDR3 sequence (DNA): TGTGCCAGCAGAGTACTAGCGGGAGGCCCCGAGCAGTACTTC.

The table lists this clone with a count of one. The chain carries TRBV5-4 and TRBJ1-1, with D tentatively TRBD1 (5 bases). In germline, CDR1 is SGHNT, CDR2 YYREEE (reference sequence). This CDR3 is built from 15 residues. Trimming left V 0 bases short and J 3 bases short, with 12 bases between. The CDR3 spells CASSLAGRGHTEAFF. For the CDR3, the DNA is TGTGCCAGCAGCTTGGCGGGGAGGGGACACACTGAAGCTTTCTTT.

CDR3 region: CASSFDRGTDTQYF. The DNA of the CDR3 is TGTGCCAGCAGCTTTGACAGGGGCACAGATACGCAGTATTTT. The chain carries TRBV11-2 and TRBJ2-3; 7 nucleotides line up with TRBD1. The junction had 1 base not matched to a gene; V was cut back by 3 bases and J by 1 base. This CDR3 has 14 amino acids. The V gene's germline CDR1 is SGHAT and CDR2 FQNNGV.

The rearrangement uses TRBV2 and TRBJ1-5; D is unclear. Trimming left V 6 bases short and J 0 bases short, with 12 bases between. The CDR3 extends over 15 amino acids. In germline, CDR1 is SNHLY, CDR2 FYNNEI. This CDR3 is CASSSSSNSNQPQHF. For the CDR3, the DNA is TGTGCCAGCAGCTCGTCCAGTAATAGCAATCAGCCCCAGCATTTT.

The chain employs TRBV19 and TRBJ1-5; possible D gene TRBD1, 5 bases. Trimming took 1 base from V and 5 from J, leaving 12 bases between them. CDR3 length: 15 residues. CDR1 and CDR2 (germline): LNHDA, SQIVND (reference sequence). The DNA for the CDR3 is TGTGCCAGTAGTATAGTATGGGGCAGCGATCAGCCCCAGCATTTT. Amino acids: CASSIVWGSDQPQHF.

This rearrangement joins TRBV5-4 to TRBJ2-1, with D tentatively TRBD2 (7 bases). Trimming took off 4 bases at V and 12 bases at J, with 29 bases between the two ends. In germline, CDR1 is SGHNT, CDR2 YYREEE (reference sequence). This CDR3 spans 17 amino acids. The CDR3 loop reads CASSPPGAGATGDVQFF. As DNA, the CDR3 is TGTGCCAGCAGCCCCCCGGGGGCGGGGGCCACCGGGGATGTGCAGTTCTTC. The whole variable domain, remainder taken from reference TRBV5-4 and TRBJ2-1, is ETGVTQSPTHLIKTRGQQVTLRCSSQSGHNTVSWYQQALGQGPQFIFQYYREEENGRGNFPPRFSGLQFPNYSSELNVNALELDDSALYLCASSPPGAGATGDVQFFGPGTRLTVL.

J is TRBJ2-7 and V is TRBV10-3; maybe TRBD2 (5 bases). CDR1 and CDR2 from the germline V gene are ENHRY and SYGVKD. The V and J ends lost 6 bases and 0 bases respectively, with 15 bases between them. This CDR3 spans 15 amino acids. CDR3 sequence (DNA): TGTGCCATCAGGGGAGCGGCTACGAGCTCCTACGAGCAGTACTTC. Translated: CAIRGAATSSYEQYF.

The chain combines TRBV7-2 with TRBJ1-5; D ambiguous. CDR3 length: 13 residues. V lost 2 bases and J 7 bases, leaving 9 bases between the germline ends. Germline V gene sequence: CDR1 SGHTA, CDR2 FQGNSA. The CDR3 protein is CASSLSVNQPQHF. CDR3 sequence (DNA): TGTGCCAGCAGCTTATCAGTGAACCAGCCCCAGCATTTT.

The chain uses TRBV5-6 and TRBJ2-7; tentative D call: TRBD1 (6 bases). CDR3 size: 14 residues. Germline CDR1 reads SGHDT; CDR2 reads YYEEEE. The V gene lost 0 bases and the J gene lost 3 bases, with 10 bases spanning the gap. The CDR3 DNA reads TGTGCCAGCAGCTTGGGCCGGGACAACTACGAGCAGTACTTC. The encoded protein is CASSLGRDNYEQYF.

DNA of the CDR3: TGTGCCAGCAGTTTATCCCCCCAGGGTGAGACCCAGTACTTC. Translation gives CASSLSPQGETQYF. The chain joins TRBV27 to TRBJ2-5; D perhaps matches TRBD1 (5 bases). Germline CDR1 is MNHEY and CDR2 is SMNVEV (reference sequence). This CDR3 region has 14 residues. Trimming left V 0 bases short and J 5 bases short, with 10 bases between.